What follows describes a single T cell receptor beta chain. In this sample, this clonotype turned up a few times. What this receptor recognizes is not known. Nothing much larger sits one base from this clone, and base qualities are not available. The data were taken from a study of post-analysis software for immune sequencing data (dated by TCRdb to 2013 to 2016). For the study in its entirety: The recorded disease courses included relapsing-remitting, secondary progressive and progressive-relapsing multiple sclerosis, and some patients had no subtype annotation. Patient repertoires were compared against about a dozen previously published healthy control repertoires from donors aged roughly 6 to 28 years. A subset of samples was prepared in parallel using single-end sample barcoding, then pooled and co-amplified after Illumina adapter ligation.

To demonstrate the VDJtools post-analysis software, the study profiled TCR beta repertoires from the peripheral blood of about 13 young patients with multiple sclerosis. The multiple sclerosis patients were children and adolescents ranging in age from about 6 to 16 years. Library creation used PCR. Sequenced using an Illumina HiSeq 2500. To reduce PCR and sequencing biases, unique molecular identifiers were built into the TCR beta cDNA libraries. Approximately 500,000 cDNA molecules were obtained for every 1 to 10 million input T cells, so each molecule roughly corresponded to one T cell. The patient libraries were prepared and sequenced with the same protocol used for the earlier healthy control dataset. Within a given batch, samples were prepared together, multiplexed and sequenced on the same HiSeq lane. Concerning the study's data processing: MIGEC handled the raw barcoded reads, throwing out single-read molecular identifier groups before consensus assembly and CDR3 extraction. VDJtools was used for post-analysis of the clonotype tables, and diversity was normalized by down-sampling every dataset to the size of the smallest sample. In repertoire overlap clustering, CDR3 amino acid sequences, but not nucleotide sequences, were matched to correct batch-related cross-sample contamination. In-frame beta chains were kept once TCRdb had trimmed the public reads at Q25 with fastp and called clones with MiXCR. For every CDR3 protein sequence, its rows merge into one entry that carries the most common genes and DNA. TCRdb's processing, not the study's, gives the V and J calls here. The table for this sample lists approximately 730,000 distinct CDR3 sequences; around 42% of them were counted only once. 4% to 5% of the sample is in the top ten clones.

Overall study results and their limits: Multiple sclerosis patients had significantly lower normalized Chao1 diversity than controls, a result that suggests substantial peripheral T-cell clonal expansion. Direct clustering with F measure revealed strong co-clustering of samples prepared in the same batch, which led to a batch-effect correction. Several TRBV segments, including TRBV5-6, TRBV5-1 and TRBV20-1, were significantly more frequent in patients than controls. The multiple sclerosis patient group was slightly younger than the control group.

The CDR3 starts with the cysteine, ends with the phenylalanine, and has 16 residues. Of all the DNA, just the CDR3 is kept, 48 bases in frame from base 1. The germline V gene encodes CDR1 MNHEY and CDR2 SVGAGI. V loses 6 bases at its end and J loses 3 bases; junction bases beyond the gene matches: 11. This clonotype was obtained from a girl aged 10-17 years with multiple sclerosis. The chain was built from TRBV6-5 and TRBJ2-3, with 8 central nucleotides matching TRBD2. The material sequenced was blood. The encoded CDR3 is CASRPLGAGETDTQYF. The sequenced DNA is TGTGCCAGCAGGCCATTAGGAGCGGGAGAGACAGATACGCAGTATTTT.